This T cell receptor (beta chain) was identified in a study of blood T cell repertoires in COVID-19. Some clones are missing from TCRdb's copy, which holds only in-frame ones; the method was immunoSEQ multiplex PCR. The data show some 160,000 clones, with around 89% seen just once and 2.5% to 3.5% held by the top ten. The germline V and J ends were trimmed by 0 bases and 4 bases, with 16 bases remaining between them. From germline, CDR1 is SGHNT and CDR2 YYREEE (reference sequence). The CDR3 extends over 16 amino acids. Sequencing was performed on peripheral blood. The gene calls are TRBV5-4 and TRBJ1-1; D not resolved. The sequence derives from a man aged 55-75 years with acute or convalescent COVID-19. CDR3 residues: CASSLGEGLAGTEAFF. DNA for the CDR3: TGTGCCAGCAGCTTGGGGGAAGGCTTAGCGGGCACTGAAGCTTTCTTT.